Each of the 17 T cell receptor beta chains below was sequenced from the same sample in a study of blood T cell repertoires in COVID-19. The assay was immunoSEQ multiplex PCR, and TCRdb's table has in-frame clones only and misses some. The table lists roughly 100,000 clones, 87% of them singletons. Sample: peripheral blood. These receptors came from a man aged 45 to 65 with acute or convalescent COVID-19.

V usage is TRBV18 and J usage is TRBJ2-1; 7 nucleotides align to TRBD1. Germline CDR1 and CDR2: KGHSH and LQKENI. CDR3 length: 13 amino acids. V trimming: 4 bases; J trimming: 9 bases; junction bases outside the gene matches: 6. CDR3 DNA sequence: TGTGCCAGCTCACGTGGACAGGCTATTGAGCAGTTCTTC. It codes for CASSRGQAIEQFF.

The CDR3 nucleotides read TGTGCCAGCAGTGAAGTCGGGACAGAGTACTATGGCTACACCTTC. It encodes CASSEVGTEYYGYTF. The J gene is TRBJ1-2, the V gene TRBV6-1, with 7 positions matching TRBD1. Trimming took 1 base from V and 3 from J; bases not matched to a gene: 5. This CDR3 spans 15 amino acids. Germline lookup yields CDR1 MNHNS and CDR2 SASEGT.

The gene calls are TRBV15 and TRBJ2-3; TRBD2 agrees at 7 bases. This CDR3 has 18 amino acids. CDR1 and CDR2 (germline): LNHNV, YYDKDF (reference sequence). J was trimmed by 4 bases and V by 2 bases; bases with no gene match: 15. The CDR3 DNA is TGTGCCACCAGCAGATGGGGGGTTGGACTAGGATTGGCAGATACGCAGTATTTT. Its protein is CATSRWGVGLGLADTQYF.

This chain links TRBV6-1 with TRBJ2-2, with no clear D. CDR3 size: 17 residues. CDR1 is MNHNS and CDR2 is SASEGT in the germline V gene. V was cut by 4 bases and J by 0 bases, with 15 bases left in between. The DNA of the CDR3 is TGTGCCAGCAGTGTCGAGTCCCGACTCGCGAACACCGGGGAGCTGTTTTTT. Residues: CASSVESRLANTGELFF.

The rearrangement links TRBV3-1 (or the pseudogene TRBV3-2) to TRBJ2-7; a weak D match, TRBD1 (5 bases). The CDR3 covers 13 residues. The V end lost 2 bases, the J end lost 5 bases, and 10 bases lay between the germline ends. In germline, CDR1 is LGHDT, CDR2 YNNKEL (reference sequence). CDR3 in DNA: TGTGCCAGCAGCCAAACCCCAGGGAACGAGCAGTACTTC. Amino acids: CASSQTPGNEQYF.

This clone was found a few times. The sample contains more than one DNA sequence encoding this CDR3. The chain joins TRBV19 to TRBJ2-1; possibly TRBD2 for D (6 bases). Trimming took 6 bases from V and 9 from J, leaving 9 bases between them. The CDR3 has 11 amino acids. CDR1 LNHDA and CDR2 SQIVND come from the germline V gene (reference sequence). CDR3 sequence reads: CASRRGGEQFF. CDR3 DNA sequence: TGTGCCAGTAGGAGGGGAGGTGAGCAGTTCTTC.

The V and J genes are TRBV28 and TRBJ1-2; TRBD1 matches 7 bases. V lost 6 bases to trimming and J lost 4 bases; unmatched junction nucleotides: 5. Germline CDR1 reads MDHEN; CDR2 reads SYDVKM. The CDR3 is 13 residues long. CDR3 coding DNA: TGTGCCAGCAGGCCGTGGGACAGCTATGGCTACACCTTC. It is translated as CASRPWDSYGYTF.

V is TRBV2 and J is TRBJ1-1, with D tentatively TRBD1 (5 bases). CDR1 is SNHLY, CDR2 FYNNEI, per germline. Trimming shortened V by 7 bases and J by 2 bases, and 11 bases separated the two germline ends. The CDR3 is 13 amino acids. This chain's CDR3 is CASTVRGNTEAFF. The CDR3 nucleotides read TGTGCCAGCACCGTGCGGGGCAACACTGAAGCTTTCTTT.

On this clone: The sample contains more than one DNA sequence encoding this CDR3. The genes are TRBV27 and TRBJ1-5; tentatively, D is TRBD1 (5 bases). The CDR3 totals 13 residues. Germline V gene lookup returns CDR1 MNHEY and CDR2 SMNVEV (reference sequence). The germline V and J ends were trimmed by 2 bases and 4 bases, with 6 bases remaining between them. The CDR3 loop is CASSLRGNQPQHF. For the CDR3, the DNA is TGTGCCAGCAGTTTAAGGGGTAATCAGCCCCAGCATTTT.

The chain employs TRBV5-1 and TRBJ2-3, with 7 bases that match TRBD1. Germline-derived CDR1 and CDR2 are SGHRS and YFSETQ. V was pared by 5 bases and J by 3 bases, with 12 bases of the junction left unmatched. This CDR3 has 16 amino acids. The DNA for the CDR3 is TGCGCCAGCAGACGCCTCCGTCCAGGGGGAACAGATACGCAGTATTTT. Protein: CASRRLRPGGTDTQYF.

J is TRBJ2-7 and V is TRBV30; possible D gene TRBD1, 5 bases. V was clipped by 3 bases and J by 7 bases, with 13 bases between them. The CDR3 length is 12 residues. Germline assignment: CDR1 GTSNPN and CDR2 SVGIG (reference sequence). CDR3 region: CAWRMGPREQYF. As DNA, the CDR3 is TGTGCCTGGAGAATGGGGCCTAGGGAGCAGTACTTC.

CDR3 DNA sequence: TGTGCCAGCGCCCCGGGGTCTGCAACTAATGAAAAACTGTTTTTT. This gives the protein CASAPGSATNEKLFF. The J gene is TRBJ1-4, the V gene TRBV6-5; D not certain. The germline V gene has CDR1 MNHEY and CDR2 SVGAGI. V was cut by 8 bases and J by 0 bases, with 13 bases left in between. This CDR3 comprises 15 residues.

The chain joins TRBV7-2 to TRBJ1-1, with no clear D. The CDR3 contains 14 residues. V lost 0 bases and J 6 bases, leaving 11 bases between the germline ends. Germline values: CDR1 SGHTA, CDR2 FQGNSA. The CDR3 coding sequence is TGTGCCAGCAGCTTAGCGTGGAGTAACCCTGAAGCTTTCTTT. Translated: CASSLAWSNPEAFF. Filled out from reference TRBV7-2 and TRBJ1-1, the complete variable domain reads GAGVSQSPSNKVTEKGKDVELRCDPISGHTALYWYRQSLGQGLEFLIYFQGNSAPDKSGLPSDRFSAERTGGSVSTLTIQRTQQEDSAVYLCASSLAWSNPEAFFGQGTRLTVV.

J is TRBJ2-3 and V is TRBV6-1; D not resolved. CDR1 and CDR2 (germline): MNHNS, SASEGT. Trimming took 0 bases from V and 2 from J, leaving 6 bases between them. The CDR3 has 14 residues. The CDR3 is CASSEASYTDTQYF. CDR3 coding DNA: TGTGCCAGCAGTGAAGCTAGCTACACAGATACGCAGTATTTT.

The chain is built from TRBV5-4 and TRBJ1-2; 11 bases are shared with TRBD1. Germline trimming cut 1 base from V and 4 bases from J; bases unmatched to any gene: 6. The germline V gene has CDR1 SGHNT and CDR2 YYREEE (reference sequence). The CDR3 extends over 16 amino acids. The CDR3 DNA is TGTGCCAGCAGCTTGATGGGACAGGGGGGGAGCTATGGCTACACCTTC. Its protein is CASSLMGQGGSYGYTF.

CDR3 residues: CASSRDWVSYEQYF. CDR3 nucleotides: TGTGCCAGCAGTAGGGACTGGGTCTCCTACGAGCAGTACTTC. V and J are TRBV2 and TRBJ2-7, with D maybe TRBD2 (6 bases). V lost 5 bases and J 0 bases, leaving 11 bases between the germline ends. CDR1 and CDR2 (germline): SNHLY, FYNNEI. This CDR3 contains 14 residues.

CDR3 in amino acids: CASSEKGGASYEQYF. CDR3 coding DNA: TGCGCCAGCAGTGAAAAGGGAGGTGCTTCCTACGAGCAGTACTTC. The chain couples TRBV10-2 to TRBJ2-7; D may be TRBD2 (6 bases). Trimming took 3 bases from V and 1 from J, leaving 13 bases between them. The CDR3 is 15 amino acids. The germline V gene has CDR1 WSHSY and CDR2 SAAADI.